A selection of T cell receptor beta chains follows, all from one sample in a study of Ad26.COV2.S vaccination and SARS-CoV-2 variants. Libraries were prepared by immunoSEQ multiplex PCR; TCRdb keeps only in-frame clonotypes and omits some of them. The sample has roughly 450,000 clones, 90% seen once. This material consisted of peripheral blood, taken in a trial of Ad26.COV2.S vaccine versus placebo. These receptors were collected from a person between 18 and 65 years old who received the Ad26.COV2.S COVID-19 vaccine or a placebo. Each CDR3 is given without its conserved first and last residue.

TRBV6-4	TRBJ1-2	ASRLQGANYGYT
TRBV7-2	TRBJ1-5	ASSPFGRNQPQH
TRBV7-2	TRBJ2-1	ASRELAEHYNEQF
TRBV10-3	TRBJ2-1	AISEGTGPGNEQF
TRBV7-3	TRBJ2-5	ASSLGGTQETQY
TRBV5-1	TRBJ2-7	ASSSGTGVYEQY
TRBV15	TRBJ2-7	ATSRRENSYEQY
TRBV12-5	TRBJ1-5	ASGFGSNQPQH
TRBV4-2	TRBJ2-3	ASSRTSGGNHPSTDTQY
TRBV2	TRBJ1-4	ASSAGPNEKLF
TRBV6-5	TRBJ2-7	ASSRTGTNEQY
TRBV6-6	TRBJ1-5	ASSRWTGLGEMGNQPQH
TRBV29-1	TRBJ2-7	SVEGQGTDNEQY
TRBV2	TRBJ2-7	ARGTGREQY
TRBV6-5	TRBJ2-7	ASRDWSYEQY
TRBV7-8	TRBJ2-3	ASRTSGSTDTQY
TRBV5-4	TRBJ2-7	ASSSWDRGYEQY
TRBV6-5	TRBJ1-1	ASGPGTEAF
TRBV6-5	TRBJ2-1	ASTRPGAGFNEQF
TRBV6-5	TRBJ2-7	ASREGVLQGTL
TRBV7-3	TRBJ2-1	ASSLIFGEQF
TRBV5-5	TRBJ1-1	ASSFAGQGITEAF
TRBV7-9	TRBJ2-1	ASSHDRGLREF
TRBV30	TRBJ2-7	AWSVQYGKY
TRBV3-1/TRBV3-2	TRBJ2-5	ASSHRWGAGETQY
TRBV11-2	TRBJ2-7	ASSVTGSSYEQY
TRBV5-4	TRBJ2-3	ASSFPDGDTQY
TRBV28	TRBJ1-1	ASSSIPGQPSGAEAF
TRBV28	TRBJ2-2	ASRGNTGELF
TRBV19	TRBJ1-3	ASSIGGPGNTIY
TRBV7-8	TRBJ2-1	ASKTVSVNNEQF
TRBV20-1	TRBJ1-2	SASGAGGNYGYT
TRBV5-4	TRBJ2-5	ASTLAGGQETQY
TRBV5-4	TRBJ2-1	ASSPKTGTRIYNEQF
TRBV19	TRBJ1-6	ASSPISGDNSPLH
TRBV5-6	TRBJ2-4	ASSLMGQGVTKNIQY
TRBV27	TRBJ1-1	ASSLSPGGMFTEAF
TRBV18	TRBJ2-5	ASSPFETQY
TRBV4-3	TRBJ1-2	ASSQDPSGDQGYGYT
TRBV27	TRBJ1-5	ASSPGGQLYSNQPQH
TRBV15	TRBJ1-5	ATSRELASNQPQH
TRBV30	TRBJ1-5	AWSAESNQPQH
TRBV7-9	TRBJ2-7	ASSLGGLAGAGEQY
TRBV19	TRBJ1-5	ASSMGQGFHQPQH
TRBV20-1	TRBJ2-7	SVGQAYEQY
TRBV10-1	TRBJ2-3	ASNGGNFYDTQY
TRBV24-1	TRBJ1-1	ATSDRAGGNTEAF
TRBV7-2	TRBJ2-3	ASSSSRVIGGFGTDTQY
TRBV6-2/TRBV6-3	TRBJ2-5	ASSYISGRAGGETQY
TRBV10-3	TRBJ2-7	AISVRGQTTYEQY
TRBV7-2	TRBJ2-7	ASSRSDRAHEQY
TRBV10-2	TRBJ2-1	ASRERDPYNEQF
TRBV6-5	TRBJ2-3	AIGTSSTDTQY
TRBV5-4	TRBJ2-3	ASSLHGAFDTQY
TRBV7-6	TRBJ1-3	ASSPRGGASGNTIY
TRBV7-9	TRBJ1-1	ASSLSGGTEAF